The clone carrying this TCR beta chain came up once. This sample was included in a study of cytomegalovirus exposure and HLA in healthy donors. V was clipped by 4 bases and J by 0 bases, with 15 bases between them. The CDR3 extends over 17 amino acids. Germline V lookup: CDR1 MNHNS, CDR2 SASEGT. The repertoire was sequenced with immunoSEQ multiplex PCR; TCRdb's copy has only in-frame clones and lacks some. Here the sample spans some 170,000 clones, roughly 86% being singletons. The chain has TRBV6-1 and TRBJ2-2; D uncertain. The sequence was obtained from a man younger than 30 in good health and CMV-seropositive. What was sequenced was PBMCs. The CDR3, as DNA: TGTGCCAGCAGTGCGAGAGACAATCCCGCGAACACCGGGGAGCTGTTTTTT. Amino acids: CASSARDNPANTGELFF.